Below, 23 T cell receptor beta chains from the same sample are listed, as sequenced in a study of T-cell reconstitution after alpha-beta-depleted transplantation in children. Molecular barcoding with unique molecular identifiers was used for the TCRbeta library. MiXCR, run by TCRdb on the PCR reads, gives a single entry per CDR3 protein. Of 750,000 to 950,000 distinct CDR3 sequences listed, 15% to 20% were seen once; the top ten hold 5%. The starting material was PBMCs, mostly from graft donor cells, obtained 360 days after TCRalphabeta/CD19-depleted stem cell transplant. Receptors were obtained from a male patient between 10 and 17 years old who had a stem cell transplant for acute lymphoblastic leukemia, so the T cells may come from the graft donor.

This chain connects TRBV4-1 to TRBJ2-3, with D possibly matching TRBD2 (6 bases). The germline V and J ends were trimmed by 3 bases and 4 bases, with 17 bases remaining between them. The CDR3 extends over 16 amino acids. The germline CDR1 and CDR2 sequences are MGHRA and YSYEKL. Here the CDR3 reads CASSQPARGNADTQYF. DNA of the CDR3: TGCGCCAGCAGCCAGCCCGCGCGCGGGAATGCAGATACGCAGTATTTT.

J is TRBJ1-5 and V is TRBV12-3 or TRBV12-4; 7 nucleotides align to TRBD1. With 8 bases clipped from V and 2 bases from J, the junction kept 9 bases outside the gene matches. This CDR3 has 15 amino acids. The CDR3 DNA reads TGTGCCAGCTGTCCCCGACAGGGCGGCAATCAGCCCCAGCATTTT. Protein sequence: CASCPRQGGNQPQHF.

This clonotype was seen more than once but under ten times. The chain couples TRBV4-1 to TRBJ2-1; 11 bases match TRBD2. Germline CDR1 and CDR2: MGHRA and YSYEKL. CDR3 size: 17 residues. Trimming at V came to 5 bases and at J to 6 bases, leaving 12 bases not matched to a gene. The CDR3 here is CASSGTSGRMAVNEQFF. Here the CDR3 DNA reads TGCGCCAGCAGCGGTACTAGCGGGAGAATGGCGGTCAATGAGCAGTTCTTC.

The rearrangement uses TRBV4-2 and TRBJ2-5; D might be TRBD2 (6 bases). The V and J ends lost 1 base and 9 bases respectively, with 18 bases between them. From germline, CDR1 is LGHNA and CDR2 YNFKEQ. This CDR3 spans 15 amino acids. The CDR3 loop is CASSQGEKDLAAQYF. In DNA, the CDR3 is TGTGCCAGCAGCCAAGGGGAGAAGGACTTAGCGGCCCAGTACTTC.

The genes are TRBV20-1 and TRBJ2-7; no definite D call. V lost 0 bases to trimming and J lost 6 bases, with 18 bases between them. This CDR3 has 15 residues. Germline V gene lookup returns CDR1 DFQATT and CDR2 SNEGSKA (reference sequence). DNA of the CDR3: TGCAGTGCTAGAGACTTTCGGCGTCAGTCCGGCGAGCAGTACTTC. This codes for CSARDFRRQSGEQYF.

This clonotype was detected only a few times. The rearrangement joins TRBV12-3 or TRBV12-4 to TRBJ2-7, with 11 bases aligning to TRBD2. The CDR3 contains 16 residues. The J segment lost 1 base and the V segment lost 8 bases, leaving 10 bases of the junction unmatched. DNA for the CDR3: TGTGCCAGCTCCACTAGCGGGAGAGGGGGATCCTACGAGCAGTACTTC. Translation gives CASSTSGRGGSYEQYF.

The J gene is TRBJ1-6, the V gene TRBV18, with TRBD1 identical over 10 bases. Germline values: CDR1 KGHSH, CDR2 LQKENI. CDR3 length: 15 amino acids. V lost 3 bases, J lost 9 bases, and 5 bases stayed unmatched. The CDR3 region has the DNA TGTGCCAGCTCACCCTTGGACAGGGGGACTTCACCCCTCCACTTT. Protein: CASSPLDRGTSPLHF.

This clonotype was seen a handful of times. The chain links TRBV4-1 to TRBJ2-3; no clear D. The CDR3 sequence is 13 residues long. Germline assignment: CDR1 MGHRA and CDR2 YSYEKL. Deletions cut 1 base from V and 4 bases from J, with 6 bases between. The CDR3 coding sequence is TGCGCCAGCAGCCAAGTAGGGTCAGATACGCAGTATTTT. Its translation: CASSQVGSDTQYF.

This clonotype was seen a handful of times. This chain joins TRBV5-1 and TRBJ2-1; 7 nucleotides line up with TRBD2. Unmatched junction bases numbered 10, after V lost 0 bases and J lost 7 bases. The CDR3 covers 16 residues. Germline CDR1 SGHRS, CDR2 YFSETQ. The CDR3 here is CASSLATLRGGNEQFF. The CDR3, as DNA: TGCGCCAGCAGCTTGGCCACCTTACGGGGAGGGAATGAGCAGTTCTTC. The whole variable domain, filled in from reference TRBV5-1 and TRBJ2-1, reads KAGVTQTPRYLIKTRGQQVTLSCSPISGHRSVSWYQQTPGQGLQFLFEYFSETQRNKGNFPGRFSGRQFSNSRSEMNVSTLELGDSALYLCASSLATLRGGNEQFFGPGTRLTVL.

In this sample, this clonotype turned up many times. The gene calls are TRBV15 and TRBJ2-3, with unresolved D. The CDR3 consists of 13 residues. CDR1 is LNHNV, CDR2 YYDKDF, per germline (reference sequence). V shed 8 bases and J shed 2 bases, with 11 bases lying between them. CDR3 region: CATADSLTDTQYF. DNA for the CDR3: TGTGCCACCGCCGACTCACTCACAGATACGCAGTATTTT.

In its sample, this clonotype was seen many times. The rearrangement links TRBV6-2 or TRBV6-3 to TRBJ2-1; no firm D call. The germline V and J ends were trimmed by 5 bases and 7 bases, with 6 bases remaining between them. Germline V CDR1 and CDR2: MNHEY, SVGEGT. This CDR3 contains 11 residues. The CDR3 protein is CASSHANEQFF. In DNA, the CDR3 is TGTGCCAGCAGTCACGCGAATGAGCAGTTCTTC.

There are a few counts of this clonotype. The V call is TRBV3-1, the J call TRBJ2-2, with D perhaps matching TRBD2 (5 bases). Germline V gives CDR1 LGHDT, CDR2 YNNKEL (reference sequence). The CDR3 has 15 amino acids. With 7 bases removed from V and 8 bases from J, the gap between germline ends came to 20 bases. The CDR3 protein is CASTQRRLQGGELFF. CDR3 nucleotides: TGTGCCAGCACCCAGCGGCGTCTTCAAGGGGGGGAGCTGTTTTTT.

The chain links TRBV20-1 to TRBJ2-7; 13 positions match TRBD2. The length of the CDR3 is 14 residues. Germline V lookup: CDR1 DFQATT, CDR2 SNEGSKA (reference sequence). Trimming cost V 4 bases and J 5 bases; bases outside gene matches: 5. The CDR3 reads CSATGLAGVNEQYF. As DNA, the CDR3 is TGCAGTGCTACCGGACTAGCGGGAGTCAACGAGCAGTACTTC.

The rearrangement links TRBV7-3 to TRBJ2-5; no firm D call. The CDR3 is made up of 13 amino acids. Trimming cost V 1 base and J 2 bases, with 5 bases left between them. Per germline, CDR1 SGHTA and CDR2 FQGTGA. CDR3 region: CASSLIIQETQYF. DNA for the CDR3: TGTGCCAGCAGCTTAATCATACAAGAGACCCAGTACTTC.

The V and J genes are TRBV5-1 and TRBJ2-2; 7 bases align to TRBD2. Germline V gene sequence: CDR1 SGHRS, CDR2 YFSETQ. The length of the CDR3 is 17 residues. After removal of 1 base from V and 2 bases from J, the junction contained 8 bases not matched to a gene. CDR3 protein: CASSLRSASGNTGELFF. The CDR3 DNA reads as TGCGCCAGCAGCTTGAGGTCGGCTAGCGGAAACACCGGGGAGCTGTTTTTT. The whole variable domain, filled in from reference TRBV5-1 and TRBJ2-2, reads KAGVTQTPRYLIKTRGQQVTLSCSPISGHRSVSWYQQTPGQGLQFLFEYFSETQRNKGNFPGRFSGRQFSNSRSEMNVSTLELGDSALYLCASSLRSASGNTGELFFGEGSRLTVL.

The chain recombines TRBV24-1 with TRBJ2-5, with 12 bases fitting TRBD2. Germline CDR1 and CDR2: KGHDR and SFDVKD. The CDR3 length is 19 residues. Trimming took 3 bases from V and 5 from J; bases not matched to a gene: 15. This chain's CDR3 is CATSDGHFSSGRAGETQYF. The CDR3 DNA reads TGTGCCACCAGTGATGGCCATTTTTCTAGCGGGAGGGCCGGGGAGACCCAGTACTTC.

This clonotype was picked up a small number of times. This chain connects TRBV7-9 to TRBJ2-5; D not certain. CDR1 is SEHNR, CDR2 FQNEAQ, per germline (reference sequence). This CDR3 has 12 residues. Trimming took off 2 bases at V and 5 bases at J, with 6 bases between the two ends. The CDR3 DNA is TGTGCCAGCAGCTTACATGTGGAGACCCAGTACTTC. This gives the protein CASSLHVETQYF.

This rearrangement joins TRBV20-1 to TRBJ1-1; D is possibly TRBD1 (6 bases). This CDR3 has 12 amino acids. The V end was cut by 7 bases, the J end by 6 bases, with 15 bases between. The germline CDR1 and CDR2 sequences are DFQATT and SNEGSKA (reference sequence). This chain's CDR3 is CSVGQGFPEAFF. The CDR3 DNA follows: TGCAGTGTAGGGCAGGGGTTCCCTGAAGCTTTCTTT.

J is TRBJ2-1 and V is TRBV3-1, with 8 bases aligning to TRBD2. This CDR3 region has 15 residues. Per the germline V gene, CDR1 is LGHDT and CDR2 is YNNKEL (reference sequence). Trimming removed 4 bases from V and 7 bases from J; junction bases left unmatched: 9. CDR3 residues: CASSLSGSRENEQFF. CDR3 coding DNA: TGTGCCAGCAGCCTCAGCGGGAGCCGGGAAAATGAGCAGTTCTTC.

J is TRBJ2-2 and V is TRBV4-1; D gene unclear. Looked up from germline, CDR1 is MGHRA and CDR2 is YSYEKL. There are 17 residues in the CDR3. The V and J ends lost 1 base and 1 base respectively, with 13 bases between them. The chain's CDR3 is CASSQVIGLGNTGELFF. Here the CDR3 DNA reads TGCGCCAGCAGCCAAGTGATAGGGCTAGGGAACACCGGGGAGCTGTTTTTT.

This clonotype was seen more than once but under ten times. The V call is TRBV12-3 or TRBV12-4, the J call TRBJ2-7; tentative D call: TRBD1 (6 bases). The CDR3 loop spans 14 amino acids. Trimming took 2 bases from V and 5 from J, leaving 13 bases between them. CDR3 residues: CASSLQGTWDEQYF. The CDR3 DNA reads TGTGCCAGCAGTTTACAGGGGACCTGGGACGAGCAGTACTTC.

The chain carries TRBV2 and TRBJ2-3; TRBD2 matches 15 bases. The germline V gene has CDR1 SNHLY and CDR2 FYNNEI. This CDR3 has 19 amino acids. J was trimmed by 4 bases and V by 0 bases; bases with no gene match: 8. The CDR3 spells CASSEAYPGLAGGSDTQYF. CDR3 DNA sequence: TGTGCCAGCAGTGAAGCTTACCCGGGACTAGCGGGAGGTTCAGATACGCAGTATTTT.

This clonotype was picked up a small number of times. The gene calls are TRBV27 and TRBJ2-5; D unresolved. CDR1 is MNHEY, CDR2 SMNVEV, per germline (reference sequence). Trimming took 2 bases from V and 5 from J, leaving 12 bases between them. This CDR3 contains 14 residues. The DNA for the CDR3 is TGTGCCAGCAGTTTAGAGCAGATGGGGGAGACCCAGTACTTC. The encoded protein is CASSLEQMGETQYF.